These 25 T cell receptor beta chains were all obtained from the same sample, sequenced in a study of T cell responses to AZD1222 COVID-19 vaccine. TCRdb keeps only in-frame clones here, not all; method: immunoSEQ multiplex PCR. The data contain 200,000 or so clones, 90% to 95% of them singletons. Sequencing was performed on peripheral blood, taken on day 0 of AZD1222 vaccination. The receptors originated from an adult in good health.

This clone was seen a few times. J is TRBJ2-2 and V is TRBV2; 9 positions agree with TRBD2. Germline V gives CDR1 SNHLY, CDR2 FYNNEI. The CDR3 sequence is 16 residues long. V lost 6 bases to trimming and J lost 3 bases; unmatched junction nucleotides: 8. The CDR3 nucleotides read TGTGCCAGCAGGAGAAATAGCGGGAGCGACACCGGGGAGCTGTTTTTT. This encodes CASRRNSGSDTGELFF. Together with reference TRBV2 and TRBJ2-2, the CDR3 gives the full variable domain: EPEVTQTPSHQVTQMGQEVILRCVPISNHLYFYWYRQILGQKVEFLVSFYNNEISEKSEIFDDQFSVERPDGSNFTLKIRSTKLEDSAMYFCASRRNSGSDTGELFFGEGSRLTVL.

The chain couples TRBV11-2 to TRBJ1-2, with D perhaps matching TRBD1 (6 bases). From germline, CDR1 is SGHAT and CDR2 FQNNGV. The CDR3 is 14 amino acids. Between the trimmed V and J ends, which lost 3 bases and 4 bases, there was a span of 12 bases. CDR3 sequence (DNA): TGTGCCAGCAGCTTCGGGGGCGCGATCTATGGCTACACCTTC. This encodes CASSFGGAIYGYTF. Looking up the rest from reference TRBV11-2 and TRBJ1-2 gives the full variable domain: EAGVAQSPRYKIIEKRQSVAFWCNPISGHATLYWYQQILGQGPKLLIQFQNNGVVDDSQLPKDRFSAERLKGVDSTLKIQPAKLEDSAVYLCASSFGGAIYGYTFGSGTRLTVV.

V and J are TRBV19 and TRBJ1-3; D uncertain. The V gene lost 3 bases and the J gene lost 0 bases, with 12 bases spanning the gap. Germline V gene sequence: CDR1 LNHDA, CDR2 SQIVND (reference sequence). The length of the CDR3 is 16 residues. The CDR3 region is CASSMLLHVSGNTIYF. The CDR3 DNA reads TGTGCCAGTAGTATGTTATTACACGTCTCTGGAAACACCATATATTTT.

The V and J genes are TRBV18 and TRBJ1-4; D unclear. V lost 4 bases to trimming and J lost 5 bases, with 14 bases between them. This CDR3 has 15 amino acids. CDR1 KGHSH and CDR2 LQKENI come from the germline V gene. CDR3 amino acids: CASSRMNNGNEKLFF. Written as DNA, the CDR3 is TGTGCCAGCTCACGGATGAATAATGGGAATGAAAAACTGTTTTTT.

The chain is built from TRBV28 and TRBJ2-3; 8 nucleotides match TRBD1. The length of the CDR3 is 17 residues. Losses at the gene ends were 3 bases for V and 2 bases for J; bases not matched to a gene: 10. Germline CDR1 reads MDHEN; CDR2 reads SYDVKM. The DNA for the CDR3 is TGTGCCAGCAGTTTGGACCCGATCAGGGGGCCCACAGATACGCAGTATTTT. This translates into CASSLDPIRGPTDTQYF.

The V and J genes are TRBV7-2 and TRBJ2-4, with D hard to call. This CDR3 spans 13 amino acids. CDR1 is SGHTA and CDR2 is FQGNSA in the germline V gene. The V gene lost 0 bases and the J gene lost 11 bases, with 11 bases spanning the gap. CDR3 amino acids: CASSLASVGVQYF. In nucleotides, the CDR3 is TGTGCCAGCAGCTTAGCGAGTGTGGGTGTTCAGTACTTC.

The J gene is TRBJ1-1, the V gene TRBV6-1; D not resolved. CDR1 and CDR2 from the germline V gene are MNHNS and SASEGT. This CDR3 contains 13 residues. V dropped 1 base and J dropped 2 bases, with 5 bases sitting between them. The CDR3 bases are TGTGCCAGCAGTGAAGTCGATAACACTGAAGCTTTCTTT. It yields the protein CASSEVDNTEAFF.

This clone was recorded only once. The chain links TRBV11-2 to TRBJ2-5, with 7 bases that match TRBD1. The CDR3 is made up of 15 amino acids. Trimming cost V 5 bases and J 5 bases; bases outside gene matches: 11. Germline assignment: CDR1 SGHAT and CDR2 FQNNGV. The CDR3 DNA is TGTGCCAGCAGCCCTCCCACGACAGGGTTGGAGACCCAGTACTTC. Translation: CASSPPTTGLETQYF.

V is TRBV5-1 and J is TRBJ2-7; D ambiguous. This CDR3 is built from 14 residues. Germline loops: CDR1 SGHRS, CDR2 YFSETQ. With 0 bases removed from V and 2 bases from J, the gap between germline ends came to 9 bases. The CDR3 DNA follows: TGCGCCAGCAGCTTGGTAGGGTTGACCTACGAGCAGTACTTC. This gives the protein CASSLVGLTYEQYF. The variable domain in full, completed from reference TRBV5-1 and TRBJ2-7, reads KAGVTQTPRYLIKTRGQQVTLSCSPISGHRSVSWYQQTPGQGLQFLFEYFSETQRNKGNFPGRFSGRQFSNSRSEMNVSTLELGDSALYLCASSLVGLTYEQYFGPGTRLTVT.

This rearrangement joins TRBV3-1 (or the pseudogene TRBV3-2) to TRBJ2-1; 11 bases match TRBD2. Germline trimming cut 0 bases from V and 5 bases from J; bases unmatched to any gene: 0. CDR1 is LGHDT and CDR2 is YNNKEL in the germline V gene (reference sequence). The CDR3 runs to 15 residues. For the CDR3, the DNA is TGTGCCAGCAGCCAAGAGGGACTAGCGGACAATGAGCAGTTCTTC. It yields the protein CASSQEGLADNEQFF.

In nucleotides, the CDR3 is TGTGCCAGCAGCGTAGCGGTGGGATTGGGGTACAATGAGCAGTTCTTC. This translates into CASSVAVGLGYNEQFF. V is TRBV9 and J is TRBJ2-1; no clear D. CDR3 length: 16 amino acids. The V end lost 0 bases, the J end lost 4 bases, and 14 bases lay between the germline ends. Per the germline V gene, CDR1 is SGDLS and CDR2 is YYNGEE.

This clone was observed a single time. The rearrangement joins TRBV10-3 to TRBJ2-5, with 10 nucleotides matching TRBD2. J lost 0 bases, V lost 6 bases, and 4 bases had no gene match. Per germline, CDR1 ENHRY and CDR2 SYGVKD. The CDR3 consists of 15 residues. CDR3 amino acids: CAIRGLADNQETQYF. CDR3 nucleotides: TGTGCCATCAGAGGACTAGCGGACAACCAAGAGACCCAGTACTTC.

The J gene is TRBJ1-5, the V gene TRBV27; 8 bases line up with TRBD1. The germline gives CDR1 MNHEY, CDR2 SMNVEV (reference sequence). This CDR3 region has 13 residues. The ends lost 4 bases at V and 7 bases at J; junction bases unmatched: 3. CDR3 in DNA: TGTGCCAGCAGTTCAGGGGGCTGGCAGCCCCAGCATTTT. It translates to CASSSGGWQPQHF.

The chain links TRBV27 to TRBJ2-7; D possibly uses TRBD1 or TRBD2 (5 bases each). Germline V CDR1 and CDR2: MNHEY, SMNVEV (reference sequence). V lost 5 bases to trimming and J lost 3 bases, with 14 bases between them. This CDR3 spans 14 amino acids. CDR3 loop: CASSLRGSLYEQYF. CDR3 DNA sequence: TGTGCCAGCAGTCTACGGGGCTCTCTCTACGAGCAGTACTTC.

The chain joins TRBV7-9 to TRBJ1-2; D call uncertain. Germline V gene data show CDR1 as SEHNR and CDR2 as FQNEAQ (reference sequence). The CDR3 loop spans 12 amino acids. The ends were cut back, 5 bases at V and 8 bases at J, with 12 bases in the middle. The DNA of the CDR3 is TGTGCCAGCAGCCGGACGGATCGGGGCTACACCTTC. This translates into CASSRTDRGYTF.

Comments on this clone: As the CDR3 is not closed by the conserved phenylalanine or tryptophan, this likely results from a read error. Because the CDR3's place on the DNA is in doubt, the DNA is left out and the CDR3 is given as listed by TCRdb. The chain employs TRBV19 and TRBJ2-7. Germline-derived CDR1 and CDR2 are LNHDA and SQIVND (reference sequence). Ends included, the CDR3 has 11 residues. The CDR3 is CASSIDRELSP.

The genes are TRBV5-5 and TRBJ2-7, with TRBD2 matching over 10 bases. The J segment lost 7 bases and the V segment lost 3 bases, leaving 10 bases of the junction unmatched. Germline V gives CDR1 SGHKS, CDR2 YYEKEE (reference sequence). The CDR3 contains 15 residues. CDR3 nucleotides: TGTGCCAGCAGCTGGGGCCTAGCGGGAGCGGGGGAGCAGTACTTC. Translation: CASSWGLAGAGEQYF.

This chain joins TRBV5-8 and TRBJ1-5; a possible D gene is TRBD1 (5 bases). Germline V CDR1 and CDR2: SGHTS, YDEGEE. The CDR3 covers 16 residues. Trimming stripped 4 bases from V and 3 bases from J, with 17 bases between. CDR3 coding DNA: TGTGCCAGCAGCAAAGGGGATGACACGGACAATCAGCCCCAGCATTTT. Translation gives CASSKGDDTDNQPQHF. The full variable domain, its missing parts supplied by reference TRBV5-8 and TRBJ1-5, is EAGVTQSPTHLIKTRGQQATLRCSPISGHTSVYWYQQALGLGLQFLLWYDEGEERNRGNFPPRFSGRQFPNYSSELNVNALELEDSALYLCASSKGDDTDNQPQHFGDGTRLSIL.

V is TRBV24-1 and J is TRBJ2-1; D unclear. Germline CDR1 and CDR2: KGHDR and SFDVKD. The germline V and J ends were trimmed by 4 bases and 9 bases, with 9 bases remaining between them. This CDR3 spans 12 amino acids. The CDR3 sequence: CATSENLGEQFF. In DNA, the CDR3 is TGTGCCACCAGTGAGAACCTTGGTGAGCAGTTCTTC.

The rearrangement uses TRBV19 and TRBJ2-1; weak D call: TRBD1 (5 bases). The CDR3 is 15 amino acids. The germline V gene encodes CDR1 LNHDA and CDR2 SQIVND (reference sequence). V was trimmed by 3 bases and J by 9 bases, leaving 18 bases between them. CDR3: CASSIDRGRTSEQFF. The CDR3 DNA sequence: TGTGCCAGTAGTATTGATAGGGGAAGGACAAGTGAGCAGTTCTTC. Variable domain in full (rest from reference TRBV19 and TRBJ2-1): DGGITQSPKYLFRKEGQNVTLSCEQNLNHDAMYWYRQDPGQGLRLIYYSQIVNDFQKGDIAEGYSVSREKKESFPLTVTSAQKNPTAFYLCASSIDRGRTSEQFFGPGTRLTVL.

The CDR3 DNA reads TGTGCCAGTAGTATCGCCAGGAACACCGGGGAGCTGTTTTTT. Encoded protein: CASSIARNTGELFF. V usage is TRBV19 and J usage is TRBJ2-2; D not certain. With 3 bases removed from V and 1 base from J, the gap between germline ends came to 6 bases. The CDR3 runs 14 residues. Per the germline V gene, CDR1 is LNHDA and CDR2 is SQIVND (reference sequence).

This clone appeared a single time. The chain combines TRBV6-5 with TRBJ1-3; D is perhaps TRBD1 (6 bases). Germline CDR1 and CDR2: MNHEY and SVGAGI. The V and J ends lost 5 bases and 2 bases respectively, with 13 bases between them. The CDR3 sequence is 15 residues long. The CDR3 is CASSRQQGTGNTIYF. The CDR3 DNA reads TGTGCCAGCAGTAGACAACAGGGAACTGGAAACACCATATATTTT.

The chain employs TRBV19 and TRBJ1-5; 8 bases match TRBD1. The CDR3 runs to 15 residues. Looked up from germline, CDR1 is LNHDA and CDR2 is SQIVND (reference sequence). V lost 1 base and J lost 6; bases outside the gene matches: 5. The CDR3 region is CASSIGTGISQPQHF. DNA of the CDR3: TGTGCCAGTAGTATAGGGACAGGGATTAGTCAGCCCCAGCATTTT.

V usage is TRBV19 and J usage is TRBJ1-2, with TRBD1 matching 8 bases. CDR3 length equals 15 residues. The ends lost 6 bases at V and 1 base at J; junction bases unmatched: 7. The V gene's germline CDR1 is LNHDA and CDR2 SQIVND (reference sequence). CDR3: CASSSYRGSNYGYTF. As DNA, the CDR3 is TGTGCCAGTAGCTCCTACAGGGGGAGTAACTATGGCTACACCTTC. Supplemented by reference TRBV19 and TRBJ1-2, the full variable domain reads DGGITQSPKYLFRKEGQNVTLSCEQNLNHDAMYWYRQDPGQGLRLIYYSQIVNDFQKGDIAEGYSVSREKKESFPLTVTSAQKNPTAFYLCASSSYRGSNYGYTFGSGTRLTVV.

V usage is TRBV7-9 and J usage is TRBJ1-3; D possibly corresponds to TRBD1 (6 bases). CDR1 is SEHNR and CDR2 is FQNEAQ in the germline V gene (reference sequence). This CDR3 region has 16 residues. V lost 6 bases and J 2 bases, leaving 17 bases between the germline ends. CDR3 residues: CASRPRGLGAGNTIYF. CDR3 DNA: TGTGCCAGCAGGCCAAGGGGGTTGGGGGCTGGAAACACCATATATTTT.